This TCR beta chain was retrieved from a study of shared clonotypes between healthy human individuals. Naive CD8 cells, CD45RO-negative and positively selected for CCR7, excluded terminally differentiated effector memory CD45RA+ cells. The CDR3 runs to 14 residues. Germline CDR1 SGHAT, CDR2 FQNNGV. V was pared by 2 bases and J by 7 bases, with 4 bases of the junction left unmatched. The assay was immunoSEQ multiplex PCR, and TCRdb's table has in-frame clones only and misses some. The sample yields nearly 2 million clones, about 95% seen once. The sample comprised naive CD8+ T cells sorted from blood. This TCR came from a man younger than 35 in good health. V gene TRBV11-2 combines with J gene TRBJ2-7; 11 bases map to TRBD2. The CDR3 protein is CASSLLAGGREQYF. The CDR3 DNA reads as TGTGCCAGCAGCTTACTAGCGGGAGGTCGAGAGCAGTACTTC.